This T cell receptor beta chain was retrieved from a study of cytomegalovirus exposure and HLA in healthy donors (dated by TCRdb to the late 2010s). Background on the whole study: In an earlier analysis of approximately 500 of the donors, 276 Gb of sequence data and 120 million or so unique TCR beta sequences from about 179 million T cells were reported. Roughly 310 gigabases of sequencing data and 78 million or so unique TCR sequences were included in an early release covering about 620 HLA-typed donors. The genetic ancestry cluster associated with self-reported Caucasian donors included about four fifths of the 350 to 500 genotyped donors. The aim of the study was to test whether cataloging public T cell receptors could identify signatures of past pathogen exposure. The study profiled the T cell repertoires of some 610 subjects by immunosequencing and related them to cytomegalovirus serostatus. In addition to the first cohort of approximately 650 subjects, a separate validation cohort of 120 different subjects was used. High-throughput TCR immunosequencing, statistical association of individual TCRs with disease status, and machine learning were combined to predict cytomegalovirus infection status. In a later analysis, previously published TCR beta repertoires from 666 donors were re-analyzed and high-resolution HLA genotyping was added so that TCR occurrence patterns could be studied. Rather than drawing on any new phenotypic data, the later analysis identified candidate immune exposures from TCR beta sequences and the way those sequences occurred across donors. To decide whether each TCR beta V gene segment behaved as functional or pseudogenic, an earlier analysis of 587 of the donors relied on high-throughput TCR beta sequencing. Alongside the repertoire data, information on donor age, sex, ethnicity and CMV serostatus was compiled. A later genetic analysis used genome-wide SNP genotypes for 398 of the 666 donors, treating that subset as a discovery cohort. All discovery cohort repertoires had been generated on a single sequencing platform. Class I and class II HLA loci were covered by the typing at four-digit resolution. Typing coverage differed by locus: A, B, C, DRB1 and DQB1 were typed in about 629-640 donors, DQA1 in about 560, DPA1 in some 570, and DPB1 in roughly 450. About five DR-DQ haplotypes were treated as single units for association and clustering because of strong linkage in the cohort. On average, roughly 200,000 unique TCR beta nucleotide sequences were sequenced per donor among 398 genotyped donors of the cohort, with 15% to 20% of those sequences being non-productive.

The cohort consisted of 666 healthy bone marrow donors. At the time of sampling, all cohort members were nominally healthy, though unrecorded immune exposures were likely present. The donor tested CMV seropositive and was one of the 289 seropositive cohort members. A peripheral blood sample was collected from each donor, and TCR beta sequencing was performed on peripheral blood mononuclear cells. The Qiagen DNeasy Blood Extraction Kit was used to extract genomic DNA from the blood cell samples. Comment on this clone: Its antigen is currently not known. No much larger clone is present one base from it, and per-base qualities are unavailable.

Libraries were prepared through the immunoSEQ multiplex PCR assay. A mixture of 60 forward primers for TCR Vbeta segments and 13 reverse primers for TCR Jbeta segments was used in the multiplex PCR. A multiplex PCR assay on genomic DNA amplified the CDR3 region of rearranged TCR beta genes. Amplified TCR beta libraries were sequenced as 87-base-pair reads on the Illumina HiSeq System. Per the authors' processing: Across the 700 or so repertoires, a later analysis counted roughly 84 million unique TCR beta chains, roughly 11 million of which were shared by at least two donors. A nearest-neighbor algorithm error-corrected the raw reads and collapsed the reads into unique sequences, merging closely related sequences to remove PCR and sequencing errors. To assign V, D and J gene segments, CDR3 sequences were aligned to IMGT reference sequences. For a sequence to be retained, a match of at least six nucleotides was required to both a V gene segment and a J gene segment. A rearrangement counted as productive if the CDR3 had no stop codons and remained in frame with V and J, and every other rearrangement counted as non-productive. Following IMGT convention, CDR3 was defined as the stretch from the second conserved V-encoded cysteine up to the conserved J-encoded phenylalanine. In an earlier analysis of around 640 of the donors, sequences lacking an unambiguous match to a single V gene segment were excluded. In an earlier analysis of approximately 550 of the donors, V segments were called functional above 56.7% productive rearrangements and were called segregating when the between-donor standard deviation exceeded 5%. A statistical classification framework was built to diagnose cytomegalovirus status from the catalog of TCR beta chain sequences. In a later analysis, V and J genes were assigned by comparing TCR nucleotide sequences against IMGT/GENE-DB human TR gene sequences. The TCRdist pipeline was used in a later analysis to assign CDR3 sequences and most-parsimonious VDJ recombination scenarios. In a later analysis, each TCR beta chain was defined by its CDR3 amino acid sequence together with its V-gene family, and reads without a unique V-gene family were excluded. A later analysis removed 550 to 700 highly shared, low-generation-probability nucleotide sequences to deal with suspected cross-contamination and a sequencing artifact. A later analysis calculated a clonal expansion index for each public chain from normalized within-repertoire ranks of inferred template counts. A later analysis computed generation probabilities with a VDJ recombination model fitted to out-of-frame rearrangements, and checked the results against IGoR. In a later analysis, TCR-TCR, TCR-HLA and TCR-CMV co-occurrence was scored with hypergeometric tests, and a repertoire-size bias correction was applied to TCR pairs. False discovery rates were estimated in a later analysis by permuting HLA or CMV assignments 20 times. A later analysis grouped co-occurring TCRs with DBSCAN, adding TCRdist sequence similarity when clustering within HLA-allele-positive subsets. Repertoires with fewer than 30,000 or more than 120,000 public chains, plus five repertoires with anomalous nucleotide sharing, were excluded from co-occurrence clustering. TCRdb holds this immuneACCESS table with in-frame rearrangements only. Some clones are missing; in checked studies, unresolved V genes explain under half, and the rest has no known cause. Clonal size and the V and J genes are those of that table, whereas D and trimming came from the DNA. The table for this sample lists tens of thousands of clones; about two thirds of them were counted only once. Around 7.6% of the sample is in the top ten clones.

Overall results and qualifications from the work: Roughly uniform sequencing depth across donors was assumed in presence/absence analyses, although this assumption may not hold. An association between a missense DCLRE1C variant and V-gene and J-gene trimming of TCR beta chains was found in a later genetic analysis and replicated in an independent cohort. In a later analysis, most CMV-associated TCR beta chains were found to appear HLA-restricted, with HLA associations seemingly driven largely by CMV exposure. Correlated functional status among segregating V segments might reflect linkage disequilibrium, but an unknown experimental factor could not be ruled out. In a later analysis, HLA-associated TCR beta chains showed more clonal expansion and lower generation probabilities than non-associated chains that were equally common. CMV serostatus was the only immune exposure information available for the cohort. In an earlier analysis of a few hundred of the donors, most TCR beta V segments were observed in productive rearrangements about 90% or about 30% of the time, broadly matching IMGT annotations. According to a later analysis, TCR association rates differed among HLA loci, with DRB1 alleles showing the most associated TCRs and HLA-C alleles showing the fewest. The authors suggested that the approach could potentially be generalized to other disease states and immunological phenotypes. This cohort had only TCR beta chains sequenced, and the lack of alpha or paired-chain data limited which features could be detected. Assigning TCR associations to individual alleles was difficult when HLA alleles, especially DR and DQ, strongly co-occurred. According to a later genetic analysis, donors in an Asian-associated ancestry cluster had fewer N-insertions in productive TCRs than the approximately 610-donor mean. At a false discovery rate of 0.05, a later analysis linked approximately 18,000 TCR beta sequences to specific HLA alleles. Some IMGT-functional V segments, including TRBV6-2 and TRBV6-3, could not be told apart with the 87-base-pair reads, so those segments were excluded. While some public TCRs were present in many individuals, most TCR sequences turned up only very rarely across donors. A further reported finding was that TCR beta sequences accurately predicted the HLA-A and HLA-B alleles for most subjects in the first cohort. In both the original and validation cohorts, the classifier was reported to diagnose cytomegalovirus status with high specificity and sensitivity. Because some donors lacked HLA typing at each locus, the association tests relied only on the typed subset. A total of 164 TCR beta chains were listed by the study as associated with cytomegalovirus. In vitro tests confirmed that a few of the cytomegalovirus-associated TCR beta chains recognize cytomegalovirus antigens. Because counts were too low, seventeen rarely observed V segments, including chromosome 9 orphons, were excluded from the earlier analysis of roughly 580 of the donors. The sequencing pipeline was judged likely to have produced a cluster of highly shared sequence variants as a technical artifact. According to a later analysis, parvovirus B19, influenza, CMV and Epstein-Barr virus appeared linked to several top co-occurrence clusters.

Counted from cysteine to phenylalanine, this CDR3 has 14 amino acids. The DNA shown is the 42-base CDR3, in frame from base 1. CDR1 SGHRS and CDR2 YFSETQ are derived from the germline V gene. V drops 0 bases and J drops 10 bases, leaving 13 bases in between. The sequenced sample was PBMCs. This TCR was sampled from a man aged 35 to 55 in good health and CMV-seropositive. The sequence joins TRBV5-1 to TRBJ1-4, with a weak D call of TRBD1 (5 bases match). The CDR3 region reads CASSLDGTFGKLFF. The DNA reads TGCGCCAGCAGCTTGGACGGGACTTTTGGAAAACTGTTTTTT.